This T cell receptor (beta chain) was captured in a study of blood T cell repertoires in COVID-19. Recruitment covered about 25 US areas and drew participants whose ages spanned roughly 18 to 100 years. Before being deemed recovered, Cohort 3 donors had two negative PCRs, clearance, or symptom resolution. Authors' methods: From reference gene primer amplification, estimates of nucleated cell counts were derived. Measured with immunoSEQ multiplex PCR; TCRdb has only the in-frame clones, and not every one. V and J calls and clone size are as listed in that table; D and trimming were resolved from the DNA. This table holds around 250,000 clones, approximately 85% found once. Germline loops: CDR1 SGHVS, CDR2 FNYEAQ. The CDR3 sequence is 13 residues long. V was pared by 3 bases and J by 5 bases, with 7 bases between.

The TCR was taken from a woman aged 45 to 65 who had recovered from COVID-19. Sequencing was carried out using PBMCs or T cells enriched from blood (not recorded which). J is TRBJ1-4 and V is TRBV7-6; D gene unclear. In DNA form, the CDR3 reads TGTGCCAGCAGCTTGGCCCTCAATGAAAAACTGTTTTTT. It translates to CASSLALNEKLFF. The variable domain in full, completed from reference TRBV7-6 and TRBJ1-4, reads GAGVSQSPRYKVTKRGQDVALRCDPISGHVSLYWYRQALGQGPEFLTYFNYEAQQDKSGLPNDRFSAERPEGSISTLTIQRTEQRDSAMYRCASSLALNEKLFFGSGTQLSVL.